These 21 T cell receptor beta chains share one sample of origin, sequenced in a study of early T cells in non-severe SARS-CoV-2 infection. TCRdb re-analysed the 5' RACE reads in MiXCR, keeping a single row per CDR3 protein. The data contain over 80,000 distinct CDR3 sequences, more than 13% of them singletons. Sequencing used whole blood. The origin of the receptors is an adult who was a healthcare worker with PCR-confirmed SARS-CoV-2 infection or an uninfected control (not recorded which).

The chain carries TRBV2 and TRBJ1-1; D perhaps matches TRBD1 (5 bases). This CDR3 spans 14 amino acids. In germline, CDR1 is SNHLY, CDR2 FYNNEI. V was shortened by 4 bases and J by 0 bases, with 9 bases between the two germline ends. This CDR3 is CASSVEGMNTEAFF. The DNA for the CDR3 is TGTGCCAGCAGTGTGGAGGGGATGAACACTGAAGCTTTCTTT.

This CDR3 reads CASTPGLVYNEQFF. Here the CDR3 DNA reads TGTGCCAGCACCCCGGGGCTTGTCTACAATGAGCAGTTCTTC. The chain is built from TRBV6-2 or TRBV6-3 and TRBJ2-1, with D perhaps given as TRBD1 or TRBD2 (5 bases each). Germline values: CDR1 MNHEY, CDR2 SVGEGT. This CDR3 has 14 amino acids. The V end was cut by 7 bases, the J end by 3 bases, with 13 bases between.

This clonotype was detected a few times. V usage is TRBV10-3 and J usage is TRBJ2-5, with D uncertain. V lost 0 bases and J lost 5, with 7 bases in between. In germline, CDR1 is ENHRY, CDR2 SYGVKD. The CDR3 runs to 13 residues. CDR3: CAISESPSETQYF. DNA of the CDR3: TGTGCCATCAGTGAGTCCCCCAGTGAGACCCAGTACTTC.

This clonotype was observed a few times. CDR3 amino acids: CASSFASNYEQYF. The CDR3 DNA sequence: TGTGCCAGCAGTTTCGCAAGCAACTACGAGCAGTACTTC. The chain is built from TRBV27 and TRBJ2-7; D is unclear. Trimming pared 3 bases from V and 3 bases from J, leaving 9 bases between. This CDR3 is built from 13 residues. CDR1 is MNHEY and CDR2 is SMNVEV in the germline V gene (reference sequence).

The genes are TRBV7-2 and TRBJ2-7; D is undetermined. Trimming cost V 5 bases and J 1 base, with 9 bases left between them. CDR1 is SGHTA and CDR2 is FQGNSA in the germline V gene. The CDR3 consists of 13 residues. The CDR3 DNA reads as TGTGCCAGCAGCCGGTCCCGGTCCTACGAGCAGTACTTC. This sequence encodes CASSRSRSYEQYF.

The chain recombines TRBV12-3 or TRBV12-4 with TRBJ1-4; D possibly corresponds to TRBD1 (5 bases). The length of the CDR3 is 12 residues. The V gene lost 6 bases and the J gene lost 10 bases, with 12 bases spanning the gap. The CDR3, as DNA: TGTGCCAGCAGCCCTAGGGGACGAAAACTGTTTTTT. Translated: CASSPRGRKLFF.

The chain recombines TRBV10-3 with TRBJ2-3, with TRBD2 matching 12 bases. J gave up 8 bases and V 4 bases, and 4 bases lay outside the gene matches. The germline CDR1 and CDR2 sequences are ENHRY and SYGVKD. The CDR3 is made up of 14 amino acids. The CDR3: CAISGRLAGATQYF. CDR3 DNA: TGTGCCATCAGTGGGCGACTAGCGGGGGCTACGCAGTATTTT.

This clonotype was seen a handful of times. The V and J genes are TRBV30 and TRBJ2-3; D is perhaps TRBD2 (5 bases). The CDR3 has 14 residues. Germline V gene data show CDR1 as GTSNPN and CDR2 as SVGIG (reference sequence). V gave up 0 bases and J gave up 4 bases, with 11 bases separating them. For the CDR3, the DNA is TGTGCCTGGAGTGTAATGAGCGGCGCAGATACGCAGTATTTT. It translates to CAWSVMSGADTQYF.

Only a few counts were recorded for this clonotype. The CDR3 sequence: CASSSGQHQPQHF. DNA for the CDR3: TGTGCCAGCAGTTCCGGGCAGCATCAGCCCCAGCATTTT. The J gene is TRBJ1-5, the V gene TRBV12-3 or TRBV12-4, with no clear D. V lost 4 bases to trimming and J lost 5 bases, with 9 bases between them. There are 13 residues in the CDR3.

This clonotype occurred a few times. V is TRBV5-1 and J is TRBJ2-7; D gene unclear. Looked up from germline, CDR1 is SGHRS and CDR2 is YFSETQ. The CDR3 runs 13 residues. V lost 0 bases, J lost 5 bases, and 9 bases lay in between. The CDR3 DNA follows: TGCGCCAGCAGCTTGGGGGTCAGCCACGAGCAGTACTTC. Protein: CASSLGVSHEQYF.

This clonotype was counted only a few times. CDR3 bases: TGTGCCGGACAGGGGCCTGTGACAGATACGCAGTATTTT. It specifies CAGQGPVTDTQYF. The V and J genes are TRBV7-9 and TRBJ2-3, with TRBD1 matching 9 bases. The ends lost 11 bases at V and 3 bases at J; junction bases unmatched: 6. CDR3 length: 13 residues. Germline values: CDR1 SEHNR, CDR2 FQNEAQ (reference sequence).

This clonotype has only a few counts. The chain couples TRBV3-1 to TRBJ2-7; TRBD1 aligns across 7 bases. Trimming at V came to 5 bases and at J to 3 bases, leaving 7 bases not matched to a gene. This CDR3 region has 14 residues. From germline, CDR1 is LGHDT and CDR2 YNNKEL (reference sequence). CDR3 loop: CASSSGQLNYEQYF. The CDR3 DNA is TGTGCCAGCAGCTCGGGACAGCTGAACTACGAGCAGTACTTC.

This clonotype was counted a few times. The chain is built from TRBV20-1 and TRBJ2-1, with TRBD2 matching over 13 bases. Per the germline V gene, CDR1 is DFQATT and CDR2 is SNEGSKA (reference sequence). The CDR3 covers 15 residues. V shed 8 bases, J shed 7 bases, and the junction held 11 bases outside the gene matches. The CDR3 region has the DNA TGCAGTTCTCAGGGGGGACTAGCGGGGCATAATGAGCAGTTCTTC. Translated: CSSQGGLAGHNEQFF.

This clonotype occurred a few times. The J gene is TRBJ2-1, the V gene TRBV4-2; the D gene is possibly TRBD2 (6 bases). The V gene lost 0 bases and the J gene lost 2 bases, with 8 bases spanning the gap. CDR1 is LGHNA, CDR2 YNFKEQ, per germline. The CDR3 loop spans 15 amino acids. The DNA of the CDR3 is TGTGCCAGCAGCCAAGAACGGGGGACCTACAATGAGCAGTTCTTC. Translation: CASSQERGTYNEQFF.

The table lists this clonotype with many counts. The chain employs TRBV5-1 and TRBJ2-3; D may be TRBD1 (5 bases). The V gene lost 3 bases and the J gene lost 3 bases, with 8 bases spanning the gap. CDR1 is SGHRS and CDR2 is YFSETQ in the germline V gene. This CDR3 comprises 13 residues. The CDR3 bases are TGCGCCAGCAGCTCGCAGGGAACAGATACGCAGTATTTT. This codes for CASSSQGTDTQYF.

This clonotype was recorded a few times. The rearrangement uses TRBV7-9 and TRBJ1-2; no firm D call. Trimming removed 5 bases at V and 1 base at J, with 11 bases between. Germline V gene sequence: CDR1 SEHNR, CDR2 FQNEAQ (reference sequence). The CDR3 covers 14 residues. Here the CDR3 DNA reads TGTGCCAGCAGCACTTCTGTGGTTAACTATGGCTACACCTTC. This encodes CASSTSVVNYGYTF.

This clonotype was recorded at least ten times. The V gene is TRBV6-4, the J gene TRBJ2-3, with unresolved D. The germline V and J ends were trimmed by 3 bases and 4 bases, with 11 bases remaining between them. The CDR3 runs 14 residues. Germline assignment: CDR1 MRHNA and CDR2 SNTAGT. CDR3 nucleotides: TGTGCCAGCAGTGAGCACCCCCAGGCAGATACGCAGTATTTT. This encodes CASSEHPQADTQYF.

This clonotype was seen more than once but under ten times. The CDR3 DNA reads as TGCAGCGTTGCCCGGGTTTCGAACACTGAAGCTTTCTTT. Amino acid sequence: CSVARVSNTEAFF. The chain recombines TRBV29-1 with TRBJ1-1; D call uncertain. V was cut by 4 bases and J by 1 base, with 10 bases left in between. Germline V gives CDR1 SQVTM, CDR2 ANQGSEA. The CDR3 sequence is 13 residues long.

V usage is TRBV6-1 and J usage is TRBJ1-2; unclear D gene. The CDR3 contains 14 residues. V lost 1 base and J 0 bases, leaving 6 bases between the germline ends. Germline CDR1 and CDR2: MNHNS and SASEGT. CDR3 nucleotides: TGTGCCAGCAGTGAAGGGGTAGCTAACTATGGCTACACCTTC. This encodes CASSEGVANYGYTF.

This clonotype was recorded a few times. J is TRBJ2-1 and V is TRBV6-4; a weak D match, TRBD2 (7 bases). The CDR3 runs to 15 residues. Between the trimmed V and J ends, which lost 2 bases and 6 bases, there was a span of 14 bases. Germline-derived CDR1 and CDR2 are MRHNA and SNTAGT. The chain's CDR3 is CASSDGGGNINEQFF. In nucleotides, the CDR3 is TGTGCCAGCAGTGACGGCGGGGGCAACATCAATGAGCAGTTCTTC.

This clonotype was seen a few times. The gene calls are TRBV5-4 and TRBJ1-1, with unresolved D. V was pared by 2 bases and J by 6 bases, with 11 bases between. The CDR3 is made up of 13 amino acids. CDR1 is SGHNT, CDR2 YYREEE, per germline (reference sequence). The CDR3 nucleotides are TGTGCCAGCAGCTTAAACGGCGAAGCTGAAGCTTTCTTT. This translates into CASSLNGEAEAFF.